This T cell receptor (beta chain) was found in a study of control samples from healthy donors and cancer patients (TCRdb year 2020). Receptor amplification or capture employed the immunoSEQ multiplex PCR assay. TCRdb took over this immuneACCESS table, retaining in-frame rearrangements with V and J assigned. Such tables are incomplete; in checked studies, under half of the missing clones stem from an unresolved V gene, and the remainder is unexplained. The sample table holds 200,000 to 250,000 clones, of which roughly 94% were seen once. The leading ten clones occupy about 1.4% of the sample. A distance of 2 bases separates the germline ends of V and J, which lose 0 bases and 4 bases respectively. The CDR3 runs 12 amino acids, cysteine and phenylalanine included. Here the CDR3 DNA is all that survives: 36 bases in frame from base 1. CDR1 SGHNT and CDR2 YYREEE were looked up in the germline V gene (reference sequence).

This clone came up a few times. The antigen it binds to is not known. Base qualities are not provided; no much larger clone lies one nucleotide away. The receptor comes from a man in his forties or fifties in good health. The sequenced sample consisted of blood. The receptor chain draws on TRBV5-4 and TRBJ1-3; there is no confident call for the D gene. The CDR3 protein: CASSLEGNTIYF. Here is the DNA: TGTGCCAGCAGCTTGGAAGGAAACACCATATATTTT.